These 14 T cell receptor beta chains were all obtained from the same sample, sequenced in a study of blood T cell repertoires in COVID-19. Using immunoSEQ multiplex PCR, the repertoire was profiled, and TCRdb retains in-frame clones only, with some absent. The data contain roughly 41,000 clones, roughly 89% of them singletons. Sequencing input: peripheral blood. These receptor sequences come from a man aged 60 to 69 with active or convalescent COVID-19.

The CDR3 DNA follows: TGTGCCATCAGTGAGAAACGGGACAGGTCCTACGAGCAGTACTTC. Its translation is CAISEKRDRSYEQYF. This chain uses TRBV10-3 with TRBJ2-7; 8 bases are shared with TRBD1. The CDR3 has 15 amino acids. Trimming took 2 bases from V and 1 from J; bases not matched to a gene: 4. CDR1 and CDR2 from the germline V gene are ENHRY and SYGVKD.

This chain links TRBV10-2 with TRBJ2-2; D is undetermined. CDR3 length: 16 residues. The germline CDR1 and CDR2 sequences are WSHSY and SAAADI. Trimming took off 3 bases at V and 0 bases at J, with 11 bases between the two ends. The CDR3 protein is CASSERSRANTGELFF. The CDR3 region has the DNA TGCGCCAGCAGTGAACGGAGCCGCGCGAACACCGGGGAGCTGTTTTTT.

The CDR3 loop reads CATSGSHQETQYF. The CDR3, as DNA: TGTGCCACCAGCGGGAGCCACCAAGAGACCCAGTACTTC. This sequence joins TRBV2 and TRBJ2-5, with 8 bases identical to TRBD2. This CDR3 contains 13 residues. The V gene's germline CDR1 is SNHLY and CDR2 FYNNEI. V lost 10 bases and J lost 0; bases outside the gene matches: 4. The full variable domain, with the rest looked up from reference TRBV2 and TRBJ2-5, is EPEVTQTPSHQVTQMGQEVILRCVPISNHLYFYWYRQILGQKVEFLVSFYNNEISEKSEIFDDQFSVERPDGSNFTLKIRSTKLEDSAMYFCATSGSHQETQYFGPGTRLLVL.

This clone was detected only once. The rearrangement joins TRBV6-1 to TRBJ2-7, with D perhaps matching TRBD2 (5 bases). Germline values: CDR1 MNHNS, CDR2 SASEGT. V lost 2 bases, J lost 7 bases, and 12 bases lay in between. The CDR3 sequence is 13 residues long. CDR3 in amino acids: CASSEIGRREQYF. The CDR3 DNA sequence: TGTGCCAGCAGTGAAATTGGAAGGAGGGAGCAGTACTTC.

V is TRBV12-3 or TRBV12-4 and J is TRBJ2-1, with TRBD1 as a possible D gene (7 bases). This CDR3 has 13 amino acids. V lost 5 bases to trimming and J lost 10 bases, with 15 bases between them. The CDR3 sequence: CASSQTPGGEQFF. CDR3 DNA: TGTGCCAGCAGTCAGACCCCAGGGGGGGAGCAGTTCTTC.

A remark on this clone: One end of the junction is discordant with germline, which a read error may explain. The V gene is TRBV15, the J gene TRBJ1-5; 7 bases match TRBD1. The CDR3 runs to 12 residues. CDR1 and CDR2 (germline): LNHNV, YYDKDF (reference sequence). The CDR3 here is CATGRGASPQHF. In DNA, the CDR3 is TGTGCCACCGGCAGGGGGGCATCGCCCCAGCATTTT.

The chain uses TRBV28 and TRBJ1-1; the D gene is possibly TRBD1 (5 bases). The CDR3 is 17 residues long. From germline, CDR1 is MDHEN and CDR2 SYDVKM. The V gene lost 8 bases and the J gene lost 10 bases, with 32 bases spanning the gap. CDR3 DNA: TGTGCCAGCTTTGGACTACGGGGGGGAAGGGCTGTGTTAGGAGCTTTCTTT. Its protein is CASFGLRGGRAVLGAFF.

V and J are TRBV15 and TRBJ2-2, with D maybe TRBD2 (5 bases). V shed 3 bases and J shed 5 bases, with 10 bases lying between them. This CDR3 is built from 14 residues. Germline CDR1 LNHNV, CDR2 YYDKDF (reference sequence). The DNA of the CDR3 is TGTGCCACCAGCAGGAGAGGGTGGACCGGGGAGCTGTTTTTT. This encodes CATSRRGWTGELFF.

J is TRBJ2-7 and V is TRBV7-9, with 9 bases aligning to TRBD2. The ends lost 5 bases at V and 6 bases at J; junction bases unmatched: 8. This CDR3 comprises 14 residues. Germline CDR1 and CDR2: SEHNR and FQNEAQ (reference sequence). The CDR3 DNA sequence: TGTGCCAGCAGCCCCGTAGCGGGAGTGGGCGAGCAGTACTTC. Amino acids: CASSPVAGVGEQYF.

The chain couples TRBV25-1 to TRBJ2-1; tentative D call: TRBD1 (5 bases). Germline CDR1 MGHDK, CDR2 SYGVNS. This CDR3 comprises 15 residues. Trimming stripped 3 bases from V and 3 bases from J, with 12 bases between. CDR3 in amino acids: CASSDFQGNYNEQFF. Written as DNA, the CDR3 is TGTGCCAGCAGTGATTTTCAGGGCAACTACAATGAGCAGTTCTTC.

This sequence joins TRBV7-2 and TRBJ2-3; TRBD2 aligns across 11 bases. The CDR3 runs 16 residues. Per the germline V gene, CDR1 is SGHTA and CDR2 is FQGNSA. The V and J ends lost 1 base and 2 bases, in that order; junction bases with no gene match: 2. The CDR3 region is CASSLGTSGFTDTQYF. As DNA, the CDR3 is TGTGCCAGCAGCTTAGGGACTAGCGGGTTCACAGATACGCAGTATTTT.

The chain joins TRBV7-8 to TRBJ1-5, with 7 bases lining up with TRBD1. Germline V gives CDR1 SGHVS, CDR2 FQNEAQ. The CDR3 is 15 amino acids. The V and J ends lost 3 bases and 2 bases, in that order; junction bases with no gene match: 4. This CDR3 is CASSLVQGGNQPQHF. CDR3 in DNA: TGTGCCAGCAGCTTGGTCCAGGGGGGCAATCAGCCCCAGCATTTT. The complete variable domain, with remaining parts taken from reference TRBV7-8 and TRBJ1-5, reads GAGVSQSPRYKVAKRGQDVALRCDPISGHVSLFWYQQALGQGPEFLTYFQNEAQLDKSGLPSDRFFAERPEGSVSTLKIQRTQQEDSAVYLCASSLVQGGNQPQHFGDGTRLSIL.

The chain uses TRBV7-9 and TRBJ2-7; D perhaps matches TRBD2 (5 bases). Trimming removed 4 bases from V and 7 bases from J, with 11 bases in between. Germline CDR1 and CDR2: SEHNR and FQNEAQ (reference sequence). The CDR3 is made up of 12 amino acids. CDR3 loop: CASSYSRAEQYF. CDR3 nucleotide sequence: TGTGCCAGCAGCTACTCGAGGGCAGAGCAGTACTTC.

This clone was seen only once. V is TRBV29-1 and J is TRBJ2-3, with 11 nucleotides matching TRBD2. V lost 6 bases and J lost 11; bases outside the gene matches: 7. CDR3 length: 12 amino acids. Germline V gene lookup returns CDR1 SQVTM and CDR2 ANQGSEA. In nucleotides, the CDR3 is TGCAGCGTGGGATCGGGACTAGCGGAGCAGTATTTT. Its translation: CSVGSGLAEQYF.